The clone carrying this TCR beta chain has only a few counts. Its cognate antigen is unknown. These data are taken from a study of beta chain features in type 1 diabetes. Broader study findings: Moderately but significantly shorter TCRB CDR3s were found in Type 1 diabetes patients in all four CD4+ subsets.

Germline CDR1 reads LGHNA; CDR2 reads YNFKEQ. Trimming took 1 base from V and 0 from J, leaving 13 bases between them. The CDR3 spans 17 residues. Of the isolated RNA, all was reverse transcribed, and so the sequenced material was expressed TCRB transcripts. Assay: immunoSEQ multiplex PCR; the TCRdb copy retains only in-frame clones and omits some. The sample includes around 250,000 clones, approximately 13% of them seen just once. The chain is built from TRBV4-2 and TRBJ2-1, with D maybe TRBD2 (6 bases). The sequencing sample was made of naive CD4+ T cells from blood. The clonotype was recovered from a man aged 30 to 39 with type 1 diabetes. The CDR3 sequence is CASSQGGGISSYNEQFF. The CDR3 DNA sequence: TGTGCCAGCAGCCAAGGGGGCGGGATCAGCTCCTACAATGAGCAGTTCTTC.